This entry lists 20 T cell receptor beta chains sequenced from one sample in a study of cytomegalovirus exposure and HLA in healthy donors. PCR primers comprised 60 Vbeta and 13 Jbeta primers. The table came from immunoSEQ multiplex PCR; TCRdb's copy has only in-frame clones and leaves some out. The table lists roughly 130,000 clones, around 80% of them singletons, with roughly 2% in the top ten. Sequencing used PBMCs. The origin of the receptors is a man aged 18-30 years in good health and CMV-seronegative.

The chain recombines TRBV2 with TRBJ2-1; 7 nucleotides match TRBD2. The CDR3 loop spans 16 amino acids. CDR1 and CDR2 from the germline V gene are SNHLY and FYNNEI. Trimming cost V 8 bases and J 6 bases; bases outside gene matches: 16. CDR3 DNA: TGTGCCAGCTACCCCCCAGGGCTAGCGGAGATCAATGAGCAGTTCTTC. Its protein is CASYPPGLAEINEQFF.

V and J are TRBV7-3 and TRBJ2-2; D is undetermined. The CDR3 is 12 residues long. With 4 bases removed from V and 2 bases from J, the gap between germline ends came to 2 bases. Germline V gives CDR1 SGHTA, CDR2 FQGTGA. CDR3 sequence reads: CASSSNTGELFF. The DNA of the CDR3 is TGTGCCAGCAGCTCAAACACCGGGGAGCTGTTTTTT.

The chain joins TRBV6-5 to TRBJ2-7, with TRBD2 as a possible D gene (5 bases). V lost 6 bases to trimming and J lost 0 bases, with 9 bases between them. This CDR3 is 13 amino acids long. Germline V gene data show CDR1 as MNHEY and CDR2 as SVGAGI. The CDR3: CASRRTASYEQYF. CDR3 sequence (DNA): TGTGCCAGCAGGAGGACTGCCTCCTACGAGCAGTACTTC.

The CDR3 protein is CASSHEGRETNIQYF. The CDR3 coding sequence is TGTGCCAGCAGCCACGAGGGGCGGGAGACAAACATTCAGTACTTC. The chain employs TRBV7-2 and TRBJ2-4; 7 positions agree with TRBD2. The CDR3 covers 15 residues. Germline values: CDR1 SGHTA, CDR2 FQGNSA. J lost 6 bases, V lost 5 bases, and 10 bases had no gene match.

This clone was seen more than once but under ten times. The chain uses TRBV7-9 and TRBJ2-7; 7 positions agree with TRBD2. Germline CDR1 SEHNR, CDR2 FQNEAQ (reference sequence). The CDR3 is made up of 14 amino acids. J gave up 6 bases and V 1 base, and 6 bases lay outside the gene matches. CDR3 sequence: CASSLGGGSREQYF. CDR3 sequence (DNA): TGTGCCAGCAGCTTAGGGGGCGGGAGCCGCGAGCAGTACTTC.

This chain links TRBV7-9 with TRBJ2-1, with a tentative D call TRBD2 (7 bases). The CDR3 sequence is 15 residues long. The V gene lost 5 bases and the J gene lost 0 bases, with 11 bases spanning the gap. The germline CDR1 and CDR2 sequences are SEHNR and FQNEAQ (reference sequence). For the CDR3, the DNA is TGTGCCAGCAGCCCGGGGGGCGCCTCCTACAATGAGCAGTTCTTC. As protein: CASSPGGASYNEQFF.

This chain joins TRBV19 and TRBJ2-1; D is perhaps TRBD2 (7 bases). V lost 1 base and J 2 bases, leaving 18 bases between the germline ends. Germline V gene sequence: CDR1 LNHDA, CDR2 SQIVND (reference sequence). The CDR3 runs 18 residues. CDR3 DNA: TGTGCCAGTAGTATAGGTCGGGGGCGGGAGAACCCCTACAATGAGCAGTTCTTC. As protein: CASSIGRGRENPYNEQFF.

This clone showed up just a few times. The rearrangement uses TRBV11-3 and TRBJ2-3, with 7 bases identical to TRBD1. The germline gives CDR1 SGHNT, CDR2 YENEEA. CDR3 size: 15 residues. Trimming cost V 5 bases and J 2 bases; bases outside gene matches: 7. The CDR3: CASSTGDTHTDTQYF. The CDR3 DNA reads TGTGCCAGCAGCACAGGGGACACACACACAGATACGCAGTATTTT.

The chain combines TRBV5-1 with TRBJ2-7, with D possibly matching TRBD2 (7 bases). CDR1 and CDR2 (germline): SGHRS, YFSETQ. The CDR3 has 15 residues. V dropped 4 bases and J dropped 4 bases, with 18 bases sitting between them. The CDR3 nucleotides are TGCGCCAGCAGCCCCCGCGGGGGCTCAGGATACGAGCAGTACTTC. It translates to CASSPRGGSGYEQYF.

The chain couples TRBV15 to TRBJ2-7, with 16 bases fitting TRBD2. Losses at the gene ends were 5 bases for V and 7 bases for J; bases not matched to a gene: 11. Per the germline V gene, CDR1 is LNHNV and CDR2 is YYDKDF (reference sequence). CDR3 length: 17 amino acids. The CDR3, as DNA: TGTGCCACCAGCCGGCCGGGACTAGCGGGAGGGCCGCGGGAGCAGTACGTC. It is translated as CATSRPGLAGGPREQYV.

CDR3 DNA sequence: TGTGCCAGCAGCCCAGGGGCACTAGAGACCTACGAGCAGTACTTC. Translating gives CASSPGALETYEQYF. The chain couples TRBV5-4 to TRBJ2-7; D possibly corresponds to TRBD1 (6 bases). The length of the CDR3 is 15 residues. Deletions cut 4 bases from V and 2 bases from J, with 16 bases between. Germline-derived CDR1 and CDR2 are SGHNT and YYREEE (reference sequence).

CDR3 DNA: TGTGCCAGCAGCCCCCGACTAGCGGATAAAAGCTCCTACAATGAGCAGTTCTTC. It yields the protein CASSPRLADKSSYNEQFF. J is TRBJ2-1 and V is TRBV7-3, with TRBD2 identical over 9 bases. The trim removed 5 bases at V and 0 bases at J, leaving 11 bases unmatched. The CDR3 loop spans 18 amino acids. Germline values: CDR1 SGHTA, CDR2 FQGTGA.

The chain joins TRBV11-2 to TRBJ1-3; D gene unclear. CDR3 length: 16 residues. Trimming pared 0 bases from V and 0 bases from J, leaving 9 bases between. The germline CDR1 and CDR2 sequences are SGHAT and FQNNGV. CDR3: CASSLDQTTSGNTIYF. CDR3 coding DNA: TGTGCCAGCAGCTTAGATCAGACTACCTCTGGAAACACCATATATTTT.

The J gene is TRBJ2-7, the V gene TRBV9; 7 positions agree with TRBD1. After removal of 3 bases from V and 2 bases from J, the junction contained 5 bases not matched to a gene. The CDR3 length is 14 residues. The V gene's germline CDR1 is SGDLS and CDR2 YYNGEE. The CDR3 region is CASSGDRAPYEQYF. In nucleotides, the CDR3 is TGTGCCAGCAGCGGCGACAGGGCCCCCTACGAGCAGTACTTC.

CDR3 in amino acids: CASSQVPRQGHEQYV. The DNA for the CDR3 is TGCGCCAGCAGCCAAGTCCCACGACAGGGACACGAGCAGTACGTC. The rearrangement links TRBV4-1 to TRBJ2-7, with 7 bases fitting TRBD1. Losses at the gene ends were 1 base for V and 5 bases for J; bases not matched to a gene: 8. Per germline, CDR1 MGHRA and CDR2 YSYEKL. The CDR3 is 15 amino acids.

This sequence joins TRBV5-4 and TRBJ2-1; D is perhaps TRBD2 (6 bases). V lost 4 bases and J 9 bases, leaving 11 bases between the germline ends. CDR1 is SGHNT, CDR2 YYREEE, per germline (reference sequence). The CDR3 length is 12 residues. CDR3 DNA sequence: TGTGCCAGCAGCGGCGGGATACGTGAGCAGTTCTTC. It encodes CASSGGIREQFF.

The rearrangement joins TRBV5-1 to TRBJ2-5, with D possibly TRBD2 on 6 matching bases. The DNA end is more similar to TRBJ2-7, so the J call may be wrong. CDR1 and CDR2 from the germline V gene are SGHRS and YFSETQ. The CDR3 runs 14 residues. CDR3 DNA: TGCGCCAGCAGCTTGGCGGGGGAGATCTACGAGCAGTACTTC. Translating it yields CASSLAGEIYEQYF.

The chain combines TRBV29-1 with TRBJ1-1; D is undetermined. There are 13 residues in the CDR3. Germline V gene data show CDR1 as SQVTM and CDR2 as ANQGSEA. Trimming stripped 1 base from V and 1 base from J, with 7 bases between. The CDR3, as DNA: TGCAGCGTTGAAGTGGTGCGGAACACTGAAGCTTTCTTT. Protein product: CSVEVVRNTEAFF.

V gene TRBV13 combines with J gene TRBJ2-2; 10 bases map to TRBD1. The J segment lost 7 bases and the V segment lost 3 bases, leaving 8 bases of the junction unmatched. The V gene's germline CDR1 is PRHDT and CDR2 FYEKMQ (reference sequence). The CDR3 length is 16 residues. The CDR3: CASSLVGQGKFGELFF. In DNA, the CDR3 is TGTGCCAGCAGCTTGGTGGGACAGGGGAAATTCGGGGAGCTGTTTTTT.

The chain combines TRBV7-9 with TRBJ1-2; possible D gene TRBD1, 5 bases. V shed 1 base and J shed 4 bases, with 10 bases lying between them. This CDR3 has 14 residues. Germline CDR1 and CDR2: SEHNR and FQNEAQ (reference sequence). Here the CDR3 reads CASSLETDSYGYTF. CDR3 in DNA: TGTGCCAGCAGCTTAGAGACAGATTCCTATGGCTACACCTTC.